This section outlines one T cell receptor beta chain sequence together with its context. This sample is drawn from a study of blood T cell repertoires in COVID-19. From germline, CDR1 is ENHRY and CDR2 SYGVKD. The CDR3 has 15 residues. V was clipped by 7 bases and J by 5 bases, with 20 bases between them. Clones were read by immunoSEQ multiplex PCR, and TCRdb kept only the in-frame ones, dropping some. The table has some 80,000 clones, 80% seen once. The J gene is TRBJ1-2, the V gene TRBV10-3; D is possibly TRBD1 (5 bases). This receptor was obtained from a woman aged 35 to 49 with active or convalescent COVID-19. Source material: peripheral blood. The CDR3 here is CAITQGRDFGYGYTF. The CDR3 coding sequence is TGTGCCATCACCCAAGGGAGGGACTTTGGGTATGGCTACACCTTC.